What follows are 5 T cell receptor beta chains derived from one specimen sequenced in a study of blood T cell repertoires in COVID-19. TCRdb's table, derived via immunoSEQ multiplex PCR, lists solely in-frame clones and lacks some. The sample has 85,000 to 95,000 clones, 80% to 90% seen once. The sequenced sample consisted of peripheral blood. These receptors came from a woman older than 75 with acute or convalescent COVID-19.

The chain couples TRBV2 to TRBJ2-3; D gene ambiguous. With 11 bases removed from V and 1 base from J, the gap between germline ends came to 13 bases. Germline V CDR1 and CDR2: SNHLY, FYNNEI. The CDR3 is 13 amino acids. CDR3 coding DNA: TGTGCCTTCGTGGGCCAGCGCACAGATACGCAGTATTTT. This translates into CAFVGQRTDTQYF.

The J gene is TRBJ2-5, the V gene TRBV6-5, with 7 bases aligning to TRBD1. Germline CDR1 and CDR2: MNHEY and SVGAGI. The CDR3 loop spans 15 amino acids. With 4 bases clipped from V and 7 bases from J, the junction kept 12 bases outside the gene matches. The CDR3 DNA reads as TGTGCCAGCAGTTGGGGACAGAGCCAGATGGGGACCCAGTACTTC. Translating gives CASSWGQSQMGTQYF.

CDR3 coding DNA: TGTGCCAGCAGCTGGCTCGGGACTGGGGGCAATCAGCCCCAGCATTTT. This sequence encodes CASSWLGTGGNQPQHF. The chain combines TRBV5-5 with TRBJ1-5; maybe TRBD1 (5 bases). CDR1 and CDR2 (germline): SGHKS, YYEKEE (reference sequence). The CDR3 spans 16 residues. Trimming removed 3 bases at V and 2 bases at J, with 15 bases between. The whole variable domain, remainder taken from reference TRBV5-5 and TRBJ1-5, is DAGVTQSPTHLIKTRGQQVTLRCSPISGHKSVSWYQQVLGQGPQFIFQYYEKEERGRGNFPDRFSARQFPNYSSELNVNALLLGDSALYLCASSWLGTGGNQPQHFGDGTRLSIL.

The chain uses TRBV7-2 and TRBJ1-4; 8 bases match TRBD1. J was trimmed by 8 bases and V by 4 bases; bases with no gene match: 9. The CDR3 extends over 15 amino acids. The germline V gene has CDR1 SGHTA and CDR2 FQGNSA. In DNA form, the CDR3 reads TGTGCCAGCAGCTCATCGACAGGGGCGAGAGAAAAACTGTTTTTT. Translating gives CASSSSTGAREKLFF.

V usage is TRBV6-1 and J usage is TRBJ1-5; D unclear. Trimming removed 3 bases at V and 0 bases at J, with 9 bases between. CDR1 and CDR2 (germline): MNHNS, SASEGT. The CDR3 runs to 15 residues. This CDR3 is CASSENFDSNQPQHF. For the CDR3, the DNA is TGTGCCAGCAGTGAGAACTTCGATAGCAATCAGCCCCAGCATTTT.